Below, one TCR beta chain is given with its context. This clone was observed a single time. The specificity of this receptor is unknown. Per-nucleotide qualities are absent, and no much larger clonotype sits a single base away. The data derive from a study of cytomegalovirus exposure and HLA in healthy donors (dated by TCRdb to about 2017). About the study as a whole: According to an earlier analysis of around 600 of the donors, about 170 million T cells yielded 117 million unique TCR beta sequences and approximately 280 Gb of sequence data. In a later analysis, previously published TCR beta repertoires from 666 donors were re-analyzed and high-resolution HLA genotyping was added so that TCR occurrence patterns could be studied. A separate validation cohort of about 110 different subjects was used in addition to the 666-subject first cohort. Roughly 5 DR-DQ haplotypes were handled as single units for association and clustering, since linkage in the cohort was strong. An earlier analysis of approximately 500 of the donors applied high-throughput TCR beta sequencing to assess whether each TCR beta V gene segment acted as functional or pseudogenic. Donor age, sex, ethnicity and CMV serostatus were compiled together with the repertoire data. HLA typing covered class I and class II loci at four-digit resolution. The study profiled the T cell repertoires of about 720 subjects by immunosequencing and related them to cytomegalovirus serostatus. The study was designed to test whether signatures of past pathogen exposure could be identified by cataloging public T cell receptors. About 330 gigabases of sequencing data and tens of millions of unique TCR sequences made up an early release that covered around 640 HLA-typed donors. Among some 400 genotyped donors of the cohort, an average of approximately 240,000 unique TCR beta nucleotide sequences was sequenced per donor, of which about 18% were non-productive. The number of typed donors differed by locus: about 620-630 for A, B, C, DRB1 and DQB1; 522 for DQA1; roughly 600 for DPA1; and 450 to 480 for DPB1. The later analysis used no new phenotypic data to find candidate immune exposures, relying instead on TCR beta sequences and their occurrence across donors. The study combined high-throughput TCR immunosequencing, statistical association of individual TCRs with disease status, and machine learning to predict cytomegalovirus infection status. Of the roughly 410 genotyped donors, less than 90% were placed in the genetic ancestry cluster associated with self-reported Caucasian donors. Every discovery cohort repertoire had been produced on one sequencing platform. A later genetic analysis used genome-wide SNP genotypes for about 65% of the roughly 700 donors, treating that subset as a discovery cohort. The investigation overall reported the following: In a later analysis, HLA-associated TCR beta chains were found to be more clonally expanded and to have lower generation probabilities than equally common non-associated chains. Strong co-occurrence of HLA alleles, especially DR and DQ, made assigning TCR associations to individual alleles difficult. An association between a missense DCLRE1C variant and V-gene and J-gene trimming of TCR beta chains was found in a later genetic analysis and replicated in an independent cohort. Because counts were too low, roughly 17 rarely observed V segments, including chromosome 9 orphons, were left out of the earlier analysis of 500 to 750 of the donors. Cytomegalovirus status was reported to be diagnosed by the classifier with high specificity and sensitivity in both the original and validation cohorts. While some public TCRs were present in many individuals, most TCR sequences turned up only very rarely across donors. A later analysis found that most CMV-associated TCR beta chains appeared HLA-restricted, with HLA associations seemingly driven largely by CMV exposure. Immune exposure information for the cohort was limited to CMV serostatus. Correlated functional status among segregating V segments might reflect linkage disequilibrium, but an unknown experimental factor could not be ruled out. The sequencing pipeline was judged likely to have produced a cluster of highly shared sequence variants as a technical artifact. In a later analysis, TCR association rates were found to vary across HLA loci, with the most associated TCRs seen for DRB1 alleles and the fewest for HLA-C alleles. In this cohort, only TCR beta chains were sequenced, and detectable features were limited by the absence of alpha or paired-chain data. According to the authors, the approach could potentially be generalized to other disease states and immunological phenotypes. Broadly in line with IMGT annotations, most TCR beta V segments showed up in productive rearrangements about 87% or about 30% of the time in an earlier analysis of approximately 600 of the donors. A further reported finding was that TCR beta sequences accurately predicted the HLA-A and HLA-B alleles for most subjects in the first cohort. A later genetic analysis reported fewer N-insertions in productive TCRs among donors in an Asian-associated ancestry cluster than the roughly 620-donor mean. Several of the top co-occurrence clusters appeared to be linked to parvovirus B19, influenza, CMV and Epstein-Barr virus, according to a later analysis. The study listed 164 TCR beta chains as associated with cytomegalovirus. Three of the identified cytomegalovirus-associated TCR beta chains were confirmed in vitro to be specific for cytomegalovirus antigens. Specific HLA alleles were associated with roughly 16,000 TCR beta sequences at a false discovery rate of 0.05 in a later analysis. Because HLA typing was missing for some donors at each locus, association tests included only the typed subset. The presence/absence analyses assumed that sequencing depth was roughly uniform across donors, and that assumption may not be true.

The library was generated by the immunoSEQ multiplex PCR assay. A mixture of 60 forward primers for TCR Vbeta segments and 13 reverse primers for TCR Jbeta segments was used in the multiplex PCR. A multiplex PCR assay on genomic DNA amplified the CDR3 region of rearranged TCR beta genes. The Illumina HiSeq System was used to sequence the amplified TCR beta libraries as 87-base-pair reads. The study's processing was this. Across the roughly 700 repertoires, a later analysis counted tens of millions of unique TCR beta chains, 9.5 million to 13 million of which were shared by at least two donors. Raw reads were error-corrected and collapsed into unique sequences by a nearest-neighbor algorithm in which closely related sequences were merged to remove PCR and sequencing errors. V, D and J gene segments were assigned by aligning CDR3 sequences to IMGT reference sequences. For a sequence to be retained, a match of at least six nucleotides was required to both a V gene segment and a J gene segment. Rearrangements were called productive when the CDR3 lacked stop codons and stayed in frame with V and J; all others were non-productive. Following IMGT convention, CDR3 was defined as the stretch from the second conserved V-encoded cysteine to the conserved J-encoded phenylalanine. In an earlier analysis of more than 550 of the donors, sequences lacking an unambiguous match to a single V gene segment were excluded. An earlier analysis of fewer than 750 of the donors called V segments functional above 56.7% productive rearrangements and segregating when the between-donor standard deviation exceeded 5%. A statistical classification framework was built to diagnose cytomegalovirus status from the catalog of TCR beta chain sequences. A later analysis assigned V and J genes by comparing TCR nucleotide sequences with IMGT/GENE-DB human TR gene sequences. The TCRdist pipeline was used in a later analysis to assign CDR3 sequences and most-parsimonious VDJ recombination scenarios. A later analysis defined each TCR beta chain by its CDR3 amino acid sequence plus V-gene family, and excluded reads lacking a unique V-gene family. To address suspected cross-contamination and a sequencing artifact, a later analysis removed around 590 highly shared, low-generation-probability nucleotide sequences. A later analysis calculated a clonal expansion index for each public chain from normalized within-repertoire ranks of inferred template counts. Generation probabilities in a later analysis came from a VDJ recombination model fitted to out-of-frame rearrangements, and those results were checked against IGoR. A later analysis scored TCR-TCR, TCR-HLA and TCR-CMV co-occurrence with hypergeometric tests, applying a repertoire-size bias correction to TCR pairs. In a later analysis, false discovery rates were estimated by permuting HLA or CMV assignments 20 times. In a later analysis, co-occurring TCRs were grouped with DBSCAN, and TCRdist sequence similarity was added when clustering was performed within HLA-allele-positive subsets. Repertoires with fewer than 30,000 or more than 120,000 public chains were left out of co-occurrence clustering, as were roughly five repertoires with anomalous nucleotide sharing. The immuneACCESS repertoire file appears here via TCRdb, limited to in-frame rearrangements. These files lack a portion of the clones; in checked studies, under half of the deficit traces to unresolved V genes, and the cause of the others is not known. V and J calls and clone size are copied from that table; D and trimming were computed from the DNA. The sample contains about 98,000 clones, approximately 82% of them found a single time. The biggest ten clones account for under 4.5% of the sample.

In total, 630 or so healthy bone marrow donors made up the cohort. At the time of sampling, every cohort member was nominally healthy, though immune exposures that went unrecorded were likely present. The donor was CMV seropositive and was included in the group of 270 or so seropositive cohort members. A peripheral blood sample was collected from each donor, and TCR beta sequencing was performed on peripheral blood mononuclear cells. Genomic DNA extraction from the blood cell samples was performed with the Qiagen DNeasy Blood Extraction Kit. The receptor was isolated from a female donor in good health and CMV-seropositive. What was sequenced was PBMCs.

DNA sequence: TGTGCCAGCAGCTTAGTTGGAGGGAGAGGGAGCACTGAAGCTTTCTTT. Translation gives CASSLVGGRGSTEAFF. Rearrangement joined TRBV7-9 to TRBJ1-1; the D gene remains uncertain. Based on the germline V gene (reference sequence), the CDR1 and CDR2 sequences are SEHNR and FQNEAQ. Measured from the cysteine to the phenylalanine, the CDR3 is 16 residues long. Just CDR3 DNA is preserved here, 48 bases in frame from base 1. V sheds 1 base and J sheds 4 bases, leaving 16 bases between their ends.